This TCR beta chain was identified in a study of cytomegalovirus exposure and HLA in healthy donors. Overall study results and limits: Per a later analysis, HLA-associated TCR beta chains showed more clonal expansion than other, equally common TCR beta chains.

The PCR ran on 60 Vbeta and 13 Jbeta primers. The assay was immunoSEQ multiplex PCR, and TCRdb's table has in-frame clones only and misses some. The sample lists 200,000 to 250,000 clones; roughly four fifths were seen once. As to this clone: What it recognizes is unknown.

The length of the CDR3 is 17 residues. The TCR sequence derives from a woman aged 40 to 50 in good health and CMV-seronegative. The sample taken for sequencing was PBMCs. The genes are TRBV21-1 and TRBJ1-5; the table calls TRBD1, which could not be checked here. TRBV21-1 is noted as a pseudogene. The chain's CDR3 is CASSIKTARRGNQPQHF. For the CDR3, the DNA is TGTGCCAGCAGCATCAAGACAGCCCGAAGGGGCAATCAGCCCCAGCATTTT.